Reported below is one TCR beta chain. Its cognate antigen has yet to be identified. No base quality information exists; no much larger clone differs at one position. This specimen belongs to a study of T cell changes during pregnancy in multiple sclerosis (dated by TCRdb to the late 2010s). Study-level background: The study examined how the T cell repertoire changed over the course of pregnancy in women with multiple sclerosis.

Receptor amplification or capture employed the immunoSEQ multiplex PCR assay. Entries here come from immuneACCESS through TCRdb and include only in-frame sequences with V and J called. Some clones fail to appear in such tables; in the studies checked, an unresolved V gene covers under half of the shortfall, and the cause of the remainder is unknown. The sample table contains about 100,000 clones; only one count was recorded for almost 95% of them. 0.7% to 0.9% of the sample rests with the top ten. Trimming at the junction amounts to 5 bases on V and 6 bases on J, and the germline ends lie 19 bases apart. Measured from the cysteine to the phenylalanine, the CDR3 is 15 residues long. Only CDR3 DNA is held: 45 bases, read in frame from base 1. Via the germline V gene, CDR1 is MNHEY and CDR2 SVGAGI.

Source: peripheral blood, taken before pregnancy. The chain was built from TRBV6-5 and TRBJ1-2, and the D gene may be TRBD1, 5 bases matching. This TCR was recovered from a female donor with multiple sclerosis, enrolled in a pregnancy study. CDR3 region: CASSNQGSVSDGYTF. The nucleotide sequence is given as TGTGCCAGCAGTAACCAGGGAAGTGTATCTGATGGCTACACCTTC.